The 24 T cell receptor beta chains in this list originate from one sample, sequenced in a study of memory CD4+ T cells and cytomegalovirus serostatus (dated by TCRdb to between 2017 and 2020). A FACSAria II was used to sort memory CD4+ T cells, defined as single viable CD3+CD4+CD8-CD45RO+ cells. Libraries were built with the immunoSEQ multiplex PCR assay. In its TCRdb copy, this immuneACCESS table keeps in-frame sequences only and misses some clones. Where compared with another copy, unresolved V genes explain less than half of these, and the others have no known cause. Across this sample there are over 25,000 clones, with 75% to 80% seen only once. The ten largest clones add up to 0.85% to 1.2% of the sample. Material: memory CD4+ T cells from blood. These TCRs come from an adult in good health and CMV-seronegative.

This chain uses TRBV7-2 with TRBJ1-2; D perhaps matches TRBD1 (6 bases). Germline loops: CDR1 SGHTA, CDR2 FQGNSA. The CDR3 is 15 residues long. V was pared by 2 bases and J by 2 bases, with 12 bases between. The CDR3 loop reads CASSLSAGTNYGYTF. The CDR3 DNA sequence: TGTGCCAGCAGCTTATCCGCGGGGACAAACTATGGCTACACCTTC.

The chain couples TRBV7-2 to TRBJ2-7; a weak D match, TRBD2 (5 bases). Between the trimmed V and J ends, which lost 3 bases and 0 bases, there was a span of 9 bases. The germline V gene encodes CDR1 SGHTA and CDR2 FQGNSA. The CDR3 length is 14 residues. The CDR3: CASSLDWSSYEQYF. CDR3 nucleotides: TGTGCCAGCAGCTTGGACTGGAGCTCCTACGAGCAGTACTTC. Drawing the rest from reference TRBV7-2 and TRBJ2-7, the complete variable domain is GAGVSQSPSNKVTEKGKDVELRCDPISGHTALYWYRQSLGQGLEFLIYFQGNSAPDKSGLPSDRFSAERTGGSVSTLTIQRTQQEDSAVYLCASSLDWSSYEQYFGPGTRLTVT.

V is TRBV11-2 and J is TRBJ2-1, with a tentative D call TRBD2 (5 bases). Germline V gene data show CDR1 as SGHAT and CDR2 as FQNNGV. With 4 bases removed from V and 5 bases from J, the gap between germline ends came to 9 bases. The CDR3 has 13 residues. CDR3 in amino acids: CASSSGLNNEQFF. The CDR3 coding sequence is TGTGCCAGCAGCTCCGGACTTAACAATGAGCAGTTCTTC.

The V call is TRBV6-5, the J call TRBJ2-7; 7 nucleotides align to TRBD1. Germline V gene lookup returns CDR1 MNHEY and CDR2 SVGAGI. This CDR3 is 15 amino acids long. The V segment lost 6 bases and the J segment 4 bases; nucleotides outside the gene matches: 12. CDR3 in amino acids: CASSLRDSNMYEQYF. The CDR3 region has the DNA TGTGCCAGCAGCCTCCGGGACAGCAATATGTACGAGCAGTACTTC.

The V call is TRBV29-1, the J call TRBJ1-5, with no clear D. This CDR3 contains 13 residues. Between the trimmed V and J ends, which lost 4 bases and 5 bases, there was a span of 12 bases. Germline V lookup: CDR1 SQVTM, CDR2 ANQGSEA. CDR3 region: CSVASEGYQPQHF. The DNA for the CDR3 is TGCAGCGTTGCGAGCGAGGGATATCAGCCCCAGCATTTT. Combining the CDR3 with reference TRBV29-1 and TRBJ1-5 gives the whole variable domain SAVISQKPSRDICQRGTSLTIQCQVDSQVTMMFWYRQQPGQSLTLIATANQGSEATYESGFVIDKFPISRPNLTFSTLTVSNMSPEDSSIYLCSVASEGYQPQHFGDGTRLSIL.

This clone was counted once. The chain links TRBV6-6 to TRBJ2-7; D may correspond to TRBD1 or TRBD2 (5 bases each). Trimming cost V 2 bases and J 7 bases, with 6 bases left between them. The germline V gene encodes CDR1 MNHNY and CDR2 SVGAGI (reference sequence). CDR3 size: 11 residues. The CDR3 DNA reads as TGTGCCAGCAGTTACGAGGGGGAGCAGTACTTC. Protein: CASSYEGEQYF.

This clone has just one count. This sequence joins TRBV5-1 and TRBJ2-2, with TRBD1 as a possible D gene (6 bases). Trimming left V 1 base short and J 1 base short, with 23 bases between. Germline V gene sequence: CDR1 SGHRS, CDR2 YFSETQ. The CDR3 length is 20 residues. CDR3 sequence (DNA): TGCGCCAGCAGCTTGTCTGTAAGAACCCCCGGGACATTGAACACCGGGGAGCTGTTTTTT. It translates to CASSLSVRTPGTLNTGELFF.

This chain connects TRBV18 to TRBJ2-1; D not certain. Trimming removed 0 bases at V and 1 base at J, with 7 bases between. The CDR3 runs to 15 residues. CDR1 and CDR2 from the germline V gene are KGHSH and LQKENI. The CDR3 is CASSPPGNSYNEQFF. The CDR3 DNA reads TGTGCCAGCTCACCACCGGGTAATTCCTACAATGAGCAGTTCTTC.

This sequence joins TRBV11-2 and TRBJ1-1, with D possibly TRBD1 on 5 matching bases. The CDR3 consists of 15 residues. Per the germline V gene, CDR1 is SGHAT and CDR2 is FQNNGV. V was pared by 4 bases and J by 3 bases, with 15 bases between. The CDR3 sequence: CASSSGQKLDTEAFF. Here the CDR3 DNA reads TGTGCCAGCAGCTCAGGGCAGAAGTTGGACACTGAAGCTTTCTTT.

V usage is TRBV15 and J usage is TRBJ1-6; D call uncertain. CDR3 length: 14 amino acids. Germline CDR1 LNHNV, CDR2 YYDKDF (reference sequence). The V end lost 5 bases, the J end lost 0 bases, and 5 bases lay between the germline ends. Here the CDR3 reads CATSGSSYNSPLHF. The CDR3 DNA reads TGTGCCACCAGCGGGTCCTCCTATAATTCACCCCTCCACTTT.

This clone occurred once. The J gene is TRBJ1-2, the V gene TRBV6-6; D is possibly TRBD1 (6 bases). With 6 bases removed from V and 6 bases from J, the gap between germline ends came to 20 bases. The CDR3 has 15 residues. Germline CDR1 and CDR2: MNHNY and SVGAGI (reference sequence). This chain's CDR3 is CASSGQSASHHGYTF. In nucleotides, the CDR3 is TGTGCCAGCAGCGGACAGTCAGCTTCCCACCATGGCTACACCTTC.

Comment on this clone: The sample holds other DNA sequences that translate to the same CDR3. V is TRBV7-9 and J is TRBJ1-4, with TRBD1 matching 8 bases. CDR1 is SEHNR, CDR2 FQNEAQ, per germline (reference sequence). The J segment lost 7 bases and the V segment lost 2 bases, leaving 3 bases of the junction unmatched. CDR3 size: 14 residues. CDR3 amino acids: CASSLQGAVEKLFF. CDR3 in DNA: TGTGCCAGCAGCTTACAGGGGGCGGTTGAAAAACTGTTTTTT.

The gene calls are TRBV28 and TRBJ1-1, with 8 positions matching TRBD1. Germline CDR1 and CDR2: MDHEN and SYDVKM. CDR3 length: 13 residues. The junction had 4 bases not matched to a gene; V was cut back by 4 bases and J by 6 bases. This CDR3 is CASSYRGSAEAFF. DNA for the CDR3: TGTGCCAGCAGTTACAGGGGGTCGGCTGAAGCTTTCTTT.

The gene calls are TRBV6-5 and TRBJ1-5; D gene uncertain. The CDR3 sequence is 14 residues long. The germline V gene has CDR1 MNHEY and CDR2 SVGAGI. V was pared by 6 bases and J by 3 bases, with 12 bases between. The CDR3: CASRRGLDNQPQHF. The CDR3 DNA is TGTGCCAGCAGGCGAGGGCTCGACAATCAGCCCCAGCATTTT.

The chain has TRBV23-1 and TRBJ2-7, with D hard to call. TRBV23-1 has ORF status, its function being uncertain. The CDR3 is 15 amino acids. V was shortened by 4 bases and J by 6 bases, with 19 bases between the two germline ends. The CDR3 nucleotides are TGCGCCAGCAGTCCCACTGTCCGTAACCCCGGCGAGCAGTACTTC. Its translation: CASSPTVRNPGEQYF.

The chain combines TRBV27 with TRBJ1-1, with D possibly matching TRBD1 (5 bases). The CDR3 has 13 residues. Deletions cut 8 bases from V and 5 bases from J, with 15 bases between. Germline loops: CDR1 MNHEY, CDR2 SMNVEV (reference sequence). CDR3 sequence reads: CASFGLEGTEAFF. The CDR3 nucleotides are TGTGCCAGCTTTGGACTGGAGGGGACTGAAGCTTTCTTT.

V usage is TRBV28 and J usage is TRBJ2-7; D remains unclear. The CDR3 runs to 13 residues. The V end lost 3 bases, the J end lost 3 bases, and 9 bases lay between the germline ends. The germline V gene has CDR1 MDHEN and CDR2 SYDVKM. CDR3 nucleotides: TGTGCCAGCAGTTTGGGCAGAGACTACGAGCAGTACTTC. This translates into CASSLGRDYEQYF.

This rearrangement joins TRBV25-1 to TRBJ1-1; 8 bases are shared with TRBD1. The CDR3 loop spans 14 amino acids. The germline CDR1 and CDR2 sequences are MGHDK and SYGVNS. V shed 4 bases and J 4 bases; nucleotides not matched to a gene: 5. This chain's CDR3 is CASSGSDRVTEAFF. DNA of the CDR3: TGTGCCAGCAGTGGATCGGACAGGGTCACTGAAGCTTTCTTT.

This chain joins TRBV19 and TRBJ2-5; 7 positions agree with TRBD2. CDR3 size: 13 residues. With 1 base clipped from V and 4 bases from J, the junction kept 0 bases outside the gene matches. The germline gives CDR1 LNHDA, CDR2 SQIVND (reference sequence). CDR3 sequence reads: CASSIGGGETQYF. The CDR3 DNA sequence: TGTGCCAGTAGTATAGGCGGGGGAGAGACCCAGTACTTC.

This clone was picked up a small number of times. The V and J genes are TRBV7-9 and TRBJ1-1, with D possibly matching TRBD1 (5 bases). Germline CDR1 is SEHNR and CDR2 is FQNEAQ (reference sequence). The CDR3 runs to 13 residues. V was clipped by 4 bases and J by 5 bases, with 11 bases between them. CDR3 residues: CASSSFRDTEAFF. DNA for the CDR3: TGTGCCAGCAGCTCCTTCAGGGATACTGAAGCTTTCTTT.

The genes are TRBV2 and TRBJ1-2, with 7 nucleotides matching TRBD1. The junction had 12 bases not matched to a gene; V was cut back by 9 bases and J by 8 bases. From germline, CDR1 is SNHLY and CDR2 FYNNEI. There are 13 residues in the CDR3. Here the CDR3 reads CARQKGQTKGYTF. In DNA, the CDR3 is TGTGCCAGGCAAAAGGGACAGACTAAGGGCTACACCTTC.

J is TRBJ2-7 and V is TRBV30, with a tentative D call TRBD1 (6 bases). Trimming pared 3 bases from V and 6 bases from J, leaving 12 bases between. Germline CDR1 reads GTSNPN; CDR2 reads SVGIG (reference sequence). CDR3 size: 12 residues. As DNA, the CDR3 is TGTGCCTGGAGGTACCACAGGGCCGAGCAGTACTTC. It codes for CAWRYHRAEQYF.

The V gene is TRBV5-4, the J gene TRBJ2-7; D is uncertain. Germline CDR1 reads SGHNT; CDR2 reads YYREEE (reference sequence). V was cut by 4 bases and J by 0 bases, with 14 bases left in between. The CDR3 has 15 amino acids. CDR3 region: CASSIPTGLSYEQYF. The CDR3 DNA reads as TGTGCCAGCAGCATACCGACGGGCCTCTCCTACGAGCAGTACTTC. Supplemented by reference TRBV5-4 and TRBJ2-7, the full variable domain reads ETGVTQSPTHLIKTRGQQVTLRCSSQSGHNTVSWYQQALGQGPQFIFQYYREEENGRGNFPPRFSGLQFPNYSSELNVNALELDDSALYLCASSIPTGLSYEQYFGPGTRLTVT.

The chain combines TRBV7-9 with TRBJ1-5; 8 nucleotides match TRBD1. Germline trimming cut 3 bases from V and 6 bases from J; bases unmatched to any gene: 7. Germline V gene lookup returns CDR1 SEHNR and CDR2 FQNEAQ (reference sequence). CDR3 length: 15 residues. The CDR3 protein is CASSFTGGVSQPQHF. The DNA of the CDR3 is TGTGCCAGCAGCTTTACAGGGGGGGTAAGTCAGCCCCAGCATTTT.